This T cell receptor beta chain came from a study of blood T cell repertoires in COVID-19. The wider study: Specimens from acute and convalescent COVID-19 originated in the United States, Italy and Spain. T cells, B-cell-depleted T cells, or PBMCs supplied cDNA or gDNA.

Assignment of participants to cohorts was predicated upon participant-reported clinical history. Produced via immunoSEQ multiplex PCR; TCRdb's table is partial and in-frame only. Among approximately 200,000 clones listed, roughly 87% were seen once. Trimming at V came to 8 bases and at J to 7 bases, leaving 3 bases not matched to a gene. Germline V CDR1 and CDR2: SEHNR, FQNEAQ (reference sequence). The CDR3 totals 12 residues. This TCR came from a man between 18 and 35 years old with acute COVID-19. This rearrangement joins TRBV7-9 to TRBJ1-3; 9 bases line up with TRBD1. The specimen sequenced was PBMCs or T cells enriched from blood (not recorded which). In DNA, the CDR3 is TGTGCCAGCCGACAGGGGGGGAACACCATATATTTT. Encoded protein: CASRQGGNTIYF. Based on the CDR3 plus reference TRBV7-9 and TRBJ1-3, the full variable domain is DTGVSQNPRHKITKRGQNVTFRCDPISEHNRLYWYRQTLGQGPEFLTYFQNEAQLEKSRLLSDRFSAERPKGSFSTLEIQRTEQGDSAMYLCASRQGGNTIYFGEGSWLTVV.